Each of the 10 T cell receptor beta chains below was sequenced from the same sample in a study of prognosis after radiotherapy for stage I lung cancer (dated by TCRdb to about 2021). The instrument was an Illumina HiSeq 3000. Two rounds of multiplex PCR on genomic DNA were used to amplify the TCR beta CDR3 region. The first PCR round used primers specific to each TRBV and TRBJ gene, with sequences filed in Chinese patent CN105087789A. TCRdb redid the processing of the public reads, applying fastp at Q25 and MiXCR, and retained in-frame beta chains. Rows merge per CDR3 protein into single entries with the most common DNA and genes. The sample records some 38,000 distinct CDR3 sequences, around a quarter of which are singletons. In total, the top ten clones hold less than 30% of the sample. Here the sequenced sample was PBMCs, taken before or after stereotactic body radiation therapy (not recorded which). The receptors originated from a donor aged 50 or older with non-small cell lung cancer.

About this clonotype: This likely reflects a read error, since a far larger clone is one base away. The chain carries TRBV6-2 or TRBV6-3 and TRBJ1-5; perhaps TRBD1 as D (5 bases). Germline V gene sequence: CDR1 MNHEY, CDR2 SVGEGT. The CDR3 is 14 amino acids. CDR3 nucleotide sequence: TGTGCCAGCCTCAACTCAGGGACGGGTCAGCCCCATCATTTT. Its protein product is CASLNSGTGQPHHF.

The chain combines TRBV29-1 with TRBJ2-1, with 8 bases identical to TRBD2. The CDR3 runs 12 residues. Germline V CDR1 and CDR2: SQVTM, ANQGSEA. Trimming at V came to 7 bases and at J to 15 bases, leaving 14 bases not matched to a gene. CDR3 coding DNA: TGCAGCGGGGGACTAGTCGGGGGGGGTCGGTTCTTC. Translating gives CSGGLVGGGRFF.

Many counts were recorded for this clonotype. The V call is TRBV7-3, the J call TRBJ1-3, with 7 nucleotides matching TRBD1. The CDR3 has 13 residues. In germline, CDR1 is SGHTA, CDR2 FQGTGA. The J segment lost 2 bases and the V segment lost 5 bases, leaving 0 bases of the junction unmatched. CDR3 sequence: CASSTGAGNTIYF. The CDR3 DNA sequence: TGTGCCAGCAGCACAGGGGCTGGAAACACCATATATTTT.

The CDR3 loop is CASSYVQGDSYEQYF. CDR3 nucleotides: TGTGCCAGCAGTTACGTCCAGGGTGATTCCTACGAGCAGTACTTC. The rearrangement joins TRBV6-5 to TRBJ2-7; D is perhaps TRBD1 (5 bases). The germline CDR1 and CDR2 sequences are MNHEY and SVGAGI. The V end lost 2 bases, the J end lost 1 base, and 12 bases lay between the germline ends. The CDR3 contains 15 residues.

The sample holds many counts of this clonotype. The CDR3, as DNA: TGTGCCAGCAGCCTTCAGTGGCCCCAAGAGACCCAGTACTTC. Amino acid sequence: CASSLQWPQETQYF. The chain uses TRBV5-8 and TRBJ2-5; D gene unclear. Germline V lookup: CDR1 SGHTS, CDR2 YDEGEE. The CDR3 spans 14 residues. V lost 4 bases and J lost 1, with 11 bases in between. The whole variable domain, filled in from reference TRBV5-8 and TRBJ2-5, reads EAGVTQSPTHLIKTRGQQATLRCSPISGHTSVYWYQQALGLGLQFLLWYDEGEERNRGNFPPRFSGRQFPNYSSELNVNALELEDSALYLCASSLQWPQETQYFGPGTRLLVL.

This clonotype was detected many times. This chain links TRBV28 with TRBJ1-3, with D maybe TRBD1 (6 bases). Trimming took 6 bases from V and 4 from J, leaving 7 bases between them. The length of the CDR3 is 12 residues. The germline CDR1 and CDR2 sequences are MDHEN and SYDVKM. CDR3 protein: CASSGTGNTIYF. CDR3 nucleotides: TGTGCCAGCAGCGGGACAGGAAACACCATATATTTT.

In regard to this clonotype: This is likely an artifact of a read error, given a far larger clone one base away. The chain recombines TRBV6-2 or TRBV6-3 with TRBJ1-2; D remains unclear. V lost 8 bases to trimming and J lost 14 bases, with 15 bases between them. Germline values: CDR1 MNHEY, CDR2 SVGEGT. The CDR3 runs 10 residues. In DNA, the CDR3 is TGTGCCAGCTGCGGCTCGAAGTGTACCTTC. Translation: CASCGSKCTF.

As concerns this clonotype: A read error may be the cause here, since a much bigger clone is one base away. The chain couples TRBV12-3 or TRBV12-4 to TRBJ2-5; D may be TRBD2 (5 bases). The CDR3 is 12 amino acids. The CDR3 loop reads CASSFSEDTQYF. In nucleotides, the CDR3 is TGTGCCAGCAGTTTTAGCGAAGATACCCAGTACTTC.

On this clonotype: A much larger clone differs by one base, so this may be a read error. V is TRBV7-9 and J is TRBJ1-3; 12 bases fit TRBD1. Germline V gene lookup returns CDR1 SEHNR and CDR2 FQNEAQ (reference sequence). This CDR3 is 17 amino acids long. The V gene end was trimmed by 5 bases and the J gene end by 4 bases; junction bases not matched to a gene: 9. CDR3 amino acids: CASSLGTGGAKGNTIYF. CDR3 coding DNA: TGTGCCAGCAGCCTCGGGACAGGGGGCGCGAAGGGAAACACCATATATTTT. Based on the CDR3 plus reference TRBV7-9 and TRBJ1-3, the full variable domain is DTGVSQNPRHKITKRGQNVTFRCDPISEHNRLYWYRQTLGQGPEFLTYFQNEAQLEKSRLLSDRFSAERPKGSFSTLEIQRTEQGDSAMYLCASSLGTGGAKGNTIYFGEGSWLTVV.

To note about this clonotype: This sequence is one base from a far larger clone and is likely a read error. The genes are TRBV6-4 and TRBJ2-2; tentative D call: TRBD2 (5 bases). The CDR3 has 13 amino acids. Looked up from germline, CDR1 is MRHNA and CDR2 is SNTAGT. CDR3 in DNA: TGTGCCAGCAGTTACTCGAATACCGGGGAGCCGTTTTTT. Its protein is CASSYSNTGEPFF.